This T cell receptor beta chain was recovered during a study of blood T cell repertoires in COVID-19 (TCRdb year 2020). As for the study more broadly: Samples covering the acute and convalescent phases of COVID-19 were provided by collaborators in the United States, Italy and Spain. The material from the prospective study consisted of cDNA or gDNA derived from T cells, B-cell-depleted T cells, or PBMCs. The dataset comprised deeply sampled blood TCRbeta repertoires from subjects exposed to, actively infected with, or recovered from COVID-19. The repertoires were released in a freely available public database meant as a resource for research on the immune response to SARS-CoV-2. The samples were drawn from two sources: the first 160 participants of the ongoing ImmuneRACE study, and 1,000 to 1,500 subjects contributed by 6 global collaborators. Nearly every sample came with metadata listing a de-identified subject ID, COVID-19 status, age in years and sex. Where HLA class I and class II types were available, the types were taken from metadata supplied by the sample provider, not from assay-based typing.

General study outcomes and caveats: How much clinical and demographic metadata was included differed by source and by participant, and the metadata was provided uncurated.

Including cysteine and phenylalanine, the CDR3 has 14 amino acids. The DNA shown is the 42-base CDR3, in frame from base 1. The germline V gene gives CDR1 as KGHDR and CDR2 as SFDVKD. V has 4 bases trimmed and J has 10 bases trimmed; junction bases matching no gene number 7. TCRbeta CDR3 regions were amplified from genomic DNA by means of the immunoSEQ Assay, a bias-controlled multiplex PCR. On the study's bioinformatics: Nucleated cell counts per sample were estimated from amplification of reference gene primers within the assay. Sequence reads were collapsed and filtered to measure the absolute abundance of every unique TCRbeta CDR3 rearrangement. Productive Simpson clonality was computed per sample as the square root of Simpson's diversity index over productive rearrangements. Imported from immuneACCESS, the table was reduced by TCRdb to in-frame sequences with V and J called. These copies leave out some clones; in studies compared against another copy, an unresolved V gene accounts for under half, and the cause of the remainder is not known. V and J calls and clone size are as listed in that table; D and trimming were resolved from the DNA. This sample holds around 180,000 clones; 88% were observed only once. Together, the top ten hold less than 5.5% of the sample.

Whole blood was collected in K2EDTA tubes by collaborating institutions according to the institutions' own protocols. Collaborator samples were shipped for TCRbeta analysis as frozen whole blood, isolated PBMCs, or DNA extracted from either sample type. As to this clone: What antigen it recognizes has not been identified. Base qualities are missing; no much larger clone stands one base away.

The V and J segments used are TRBV24-1 and TRBJ1-1; 11 junctional bases match TRBD1. This clonotype originated in a human donor in a cohort sampled during active COVID-19. Material: peripheral blood. The DNA sequence is TGTGCCACCAGTGACCCCGGACAGGGGGCAGGAGCTTTCTTT. It is translated as CATSDPGQGAGAFF.